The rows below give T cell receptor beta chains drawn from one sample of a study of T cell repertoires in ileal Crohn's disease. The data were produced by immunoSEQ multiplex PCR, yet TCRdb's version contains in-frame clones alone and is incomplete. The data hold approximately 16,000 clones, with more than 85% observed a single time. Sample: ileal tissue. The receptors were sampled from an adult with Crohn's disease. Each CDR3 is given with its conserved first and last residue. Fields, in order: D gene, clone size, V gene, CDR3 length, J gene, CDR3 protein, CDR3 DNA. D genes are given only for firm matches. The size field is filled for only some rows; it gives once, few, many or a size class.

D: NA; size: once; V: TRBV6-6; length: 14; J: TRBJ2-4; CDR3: CASSVGGDKNIQYF; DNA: TGTGCCAGCAGTGTCGGAGGGGACAAAAACATTCAGTACTTC
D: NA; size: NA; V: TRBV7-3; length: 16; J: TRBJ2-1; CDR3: CASSLVGTQRRNEQFF; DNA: TGTGCCAGCAGCTTAGTGGGGACCCAGCGTAGAAATGAGCAGTTCTTC
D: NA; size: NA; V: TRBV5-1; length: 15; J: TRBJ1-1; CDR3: CASSLADSRNTEAFF; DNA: TGCGCCAGCAGCTTGGCGGACAGTAGGAACACTGAAGCTTTCTTT
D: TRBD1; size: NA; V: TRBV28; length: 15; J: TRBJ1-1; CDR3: CASSPGQGYATEAFF; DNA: TGTGCCAGCAGCCCCGGACAGGGTTATGCCACTGAAGCTTTCTTT
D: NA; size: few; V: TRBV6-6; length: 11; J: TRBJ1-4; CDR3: CASRRDEKLFF; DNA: TGTGCCAGCAGGCGGGATGAAAAACTGTTTTTT
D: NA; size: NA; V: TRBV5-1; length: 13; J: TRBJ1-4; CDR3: CASSVLGNEKLFF; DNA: TGCGCCAGCAGCGTTTTGGGAAATGAAAAACTGTTTTTT
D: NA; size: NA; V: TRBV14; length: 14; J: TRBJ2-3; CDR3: CASSQDLVADTQYF; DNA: TGTGCCAGCAGCCAGGATTTAGTGGCAGATACGCAGTATTTT
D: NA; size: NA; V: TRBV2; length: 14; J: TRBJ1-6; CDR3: CASSETVKNSPLHF; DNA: TGTGCCAGCAGTGAGACAGTAAAGAATTCACCCCTCCACTTT
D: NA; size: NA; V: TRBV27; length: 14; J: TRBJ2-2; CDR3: CASSLSGATGELFF; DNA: TGTGCCAGCAGTTTATCAGGAGCCACCGGGGAGCTGTTTTTT
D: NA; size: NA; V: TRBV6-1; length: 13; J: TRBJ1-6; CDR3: CASSVQGNSPLHF; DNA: TGTGCCAGCAGTGTGCAGGGTAATTCACCCCTCCACTTT
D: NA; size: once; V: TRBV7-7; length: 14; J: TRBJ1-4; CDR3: CASSLGGPDEKLFF; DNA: TGTGCCAGCAGCTTAGGAGGGCCGGATGAAAAACTGTTTTTT
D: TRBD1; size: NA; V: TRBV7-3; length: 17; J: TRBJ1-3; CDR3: CASRMTGVPSSGNTIYF; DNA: TGTGCCAGCAGGATGACAGGGGTCCCTTCCTCTGGAAACACCATATATTTT
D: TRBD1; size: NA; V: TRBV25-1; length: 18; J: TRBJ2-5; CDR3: CASSEYRGRQGPQETQYF; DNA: TGTGCCAGCAGTGAATATAGAGGGAGACAGGGGCCACAAGAGACCCAGTACTTC
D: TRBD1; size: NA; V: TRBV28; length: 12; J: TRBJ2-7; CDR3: CASSVDRVEQYF; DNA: TGTGCCAGCAGTGTCGACAGGGTCGAGCAGTACTTC
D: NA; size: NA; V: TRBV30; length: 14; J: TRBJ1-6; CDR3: CAWSPGTGNSPLHF; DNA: TGTGCCTGGAGTCCTGGGACGGGTAATTCACCCCTCCACTTT
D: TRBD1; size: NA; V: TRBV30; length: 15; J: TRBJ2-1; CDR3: CAWSVGTGPENEQFF; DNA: TGTGCCTGGAGTGTAGGGACAGGGCCGGAGAATGAGCAGTTCTTC
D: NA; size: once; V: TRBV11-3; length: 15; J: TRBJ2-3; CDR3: CASSLRDGGTDTQYF; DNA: TGTGCCAGCAGCTTACGGGACGGAGGTACAGATACGCAGTATTTT
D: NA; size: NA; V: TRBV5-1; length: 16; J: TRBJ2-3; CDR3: CASSLGSGISTDTQYF; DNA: TGCGCCAGCAGCTTGGGATCGGGAATTAGCACAGATACGCAGTATTTT
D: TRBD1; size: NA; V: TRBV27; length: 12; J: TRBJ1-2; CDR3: CASSLSRGQGTF; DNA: TGTGCCAGCAGTTTATCCCGCGGACAGGGCACCTTC
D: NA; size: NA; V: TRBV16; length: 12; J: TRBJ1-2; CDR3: CASSQSQYGYTF; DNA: TGTGCCAGCAGCCAATCCCAGTATGGCTACACCTTC
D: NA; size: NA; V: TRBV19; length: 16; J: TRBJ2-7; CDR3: CASSRTDTGSSYEQYF; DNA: TGTGCCAGTAGTAGGACAGATACTGGAAGCTCCTACGAGCAGTACTTC
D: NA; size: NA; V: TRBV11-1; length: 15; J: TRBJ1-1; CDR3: CASSLVGPMNTEAFF; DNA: TGTGCCAGCAGCTTAGTGGGACCGATGAACACTGAAGCTTTCTTT
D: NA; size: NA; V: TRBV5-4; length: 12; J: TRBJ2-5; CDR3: CASGGGRETQYF; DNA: TGTGCCAGCGGTGGAGGGAGAGAGACCCAGTACTTC
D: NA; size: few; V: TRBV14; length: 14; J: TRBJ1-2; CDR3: CASSQDWAAAGYTF; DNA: TGTGCCAGCAGCCAAGATTGGGCAGCGGCTGGCTACACCTTC
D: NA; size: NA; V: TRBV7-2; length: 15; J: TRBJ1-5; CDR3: CASSLESRGTQPQHF; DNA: TGTGCCAGCAGCTTAGAATCCAGGGGTACTCAGCCCCAGCATTTT
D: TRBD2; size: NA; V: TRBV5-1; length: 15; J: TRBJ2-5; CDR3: CASSLSLAVQETQYF; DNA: TGCGCCAGCAGCTTGTCACTAGCGGTTCAAGAGACCCAGTACTTC
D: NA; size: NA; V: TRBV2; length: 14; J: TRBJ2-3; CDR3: CASSIDRLIDTQYF; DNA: TGTGCCAGCAGTATAGACAGGTTAATAGATACGCAGTATTTT
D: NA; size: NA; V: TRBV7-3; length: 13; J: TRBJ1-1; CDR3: CASSFATNTEAFF; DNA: TGTGCCAGCAGCTTCGCGACGAACACTGAAGCTTTCTTT
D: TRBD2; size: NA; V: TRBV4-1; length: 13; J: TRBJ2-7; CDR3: CASSLLLAGEQYF; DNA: TGCGCCAGCAGCCTCCTACTAGCGGGAGAGCAGTACTTC